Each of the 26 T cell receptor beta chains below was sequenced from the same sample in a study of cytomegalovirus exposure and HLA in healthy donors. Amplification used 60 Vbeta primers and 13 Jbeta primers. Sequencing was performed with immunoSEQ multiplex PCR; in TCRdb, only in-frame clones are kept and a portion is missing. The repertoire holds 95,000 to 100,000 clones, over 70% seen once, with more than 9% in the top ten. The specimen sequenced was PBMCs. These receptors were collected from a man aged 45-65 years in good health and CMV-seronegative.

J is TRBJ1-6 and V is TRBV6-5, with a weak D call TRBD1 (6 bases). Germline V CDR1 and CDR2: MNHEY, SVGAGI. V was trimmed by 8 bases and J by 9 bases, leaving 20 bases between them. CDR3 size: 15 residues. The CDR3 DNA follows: TGTGCCAGCCGGAGCGAGGGGGTAGGAGGTTCACCCCTCCACTTT. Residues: CASRSEGVGGSPLHF.

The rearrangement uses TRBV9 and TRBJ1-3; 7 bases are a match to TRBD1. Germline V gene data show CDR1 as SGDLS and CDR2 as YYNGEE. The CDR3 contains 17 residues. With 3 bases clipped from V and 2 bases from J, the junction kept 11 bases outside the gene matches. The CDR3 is CASSDQRAGGTGNTIYF. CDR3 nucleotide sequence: TGTGCCAGCAGCGATCAAAGGGCAGGGGGAACTGGAAACACCATATATTTT.

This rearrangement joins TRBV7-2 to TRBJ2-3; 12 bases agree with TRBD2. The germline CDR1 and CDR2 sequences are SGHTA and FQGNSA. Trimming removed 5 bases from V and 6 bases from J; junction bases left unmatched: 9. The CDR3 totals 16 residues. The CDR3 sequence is CASSLRTSGIRDTQYF. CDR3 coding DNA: TGTGCCAGCAGCCTCAGGACTAGCGGGATTCGGGATACGCAGTATTTT.

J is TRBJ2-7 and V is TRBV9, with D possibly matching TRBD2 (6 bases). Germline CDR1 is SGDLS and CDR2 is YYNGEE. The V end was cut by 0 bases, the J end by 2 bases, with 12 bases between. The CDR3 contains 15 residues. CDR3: CASSVGKGGAYEQYF. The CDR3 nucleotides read TGTGCCAGCAGCGTAGGTAAAGGCGGGGCCTACGAGCAGTACTTC.

This chain's CDR3 is CASSPGTRSQEQFF. CDR3 nucleotide sequence: TGTGCCAGCAGTCCTGGGACTCGGAGTCAGGAGCAGTTCTTC. The genes are TRBV27 and TRBJ2-1, with D possibly TRBD2 on 6 matching bases. In germline, CDR1 is MNHEY, CDR2 SMNVEV (reference sequence). V dropped 5 bases and J dropped 10 bases, with 18 bases sitting between them. This CDR3 is built from 14 residues.

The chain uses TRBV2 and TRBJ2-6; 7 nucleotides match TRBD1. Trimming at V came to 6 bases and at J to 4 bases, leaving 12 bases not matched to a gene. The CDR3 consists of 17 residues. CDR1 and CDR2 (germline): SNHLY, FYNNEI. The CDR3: CASRREGAGTGANVLTF. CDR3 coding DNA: TGTGCCAGCAGGCGTGAGGGGGCGGGCACGGGGGCCAACGTCCTGACTTTC. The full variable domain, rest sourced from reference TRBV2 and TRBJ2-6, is EPEVTQTPSHQVTQMGQEVILRCVPISNHLYFYWYRQILGQKVEFLVSFYNNEISEKSEIFDDQFSVERPDGSNFTLKIRSTKLEDSAMYFCASRREGAGTGANVLTFGAGSRLTVL.

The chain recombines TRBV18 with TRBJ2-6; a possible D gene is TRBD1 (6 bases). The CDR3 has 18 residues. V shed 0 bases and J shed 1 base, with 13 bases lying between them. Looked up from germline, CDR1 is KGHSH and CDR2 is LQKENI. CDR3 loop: CASSPPPPGTSGANVLTF. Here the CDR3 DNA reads TGTGCCAGCTCACCACCGCCCCCTGGGACATCTGGGGCCAACGTCCTGACTTTC.

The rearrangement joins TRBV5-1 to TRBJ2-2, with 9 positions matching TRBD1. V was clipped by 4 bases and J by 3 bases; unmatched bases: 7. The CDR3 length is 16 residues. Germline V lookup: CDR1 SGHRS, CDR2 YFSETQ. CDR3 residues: CASSGYRGPDTGELFF. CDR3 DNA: TGCGCCAGCAGCGGATACAGGGGGCCGGACACCGGGGAGCTGTTTTTT. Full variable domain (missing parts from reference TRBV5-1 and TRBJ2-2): KAGVTQTPRYLIKTRGQQVTLSCSPISGHRSVSWYQQTPGQGLQFLFEYFSETQRNKGNFPGRFSGRQFSNSRSEMNVSTLELGDSALYLCASSGYRGPDTGELFFGEGSRLTVL.

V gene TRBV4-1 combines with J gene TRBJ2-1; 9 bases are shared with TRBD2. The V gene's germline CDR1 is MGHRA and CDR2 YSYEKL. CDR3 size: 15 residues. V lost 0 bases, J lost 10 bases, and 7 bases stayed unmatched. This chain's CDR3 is CASSQDTGTSREQFF. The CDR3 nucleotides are TGCGCCAGCAGCCAAGATACCGGGACTAGCAGGGAGCAGTTCTTC.

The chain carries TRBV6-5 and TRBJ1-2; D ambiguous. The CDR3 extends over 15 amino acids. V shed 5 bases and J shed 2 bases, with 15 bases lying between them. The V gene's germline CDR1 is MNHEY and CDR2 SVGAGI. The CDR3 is CASSNYRIPNYGYTF. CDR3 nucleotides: TGTGCCAGCAGTAACTACAGAATACCGAACTATGGCTACACCTTC.

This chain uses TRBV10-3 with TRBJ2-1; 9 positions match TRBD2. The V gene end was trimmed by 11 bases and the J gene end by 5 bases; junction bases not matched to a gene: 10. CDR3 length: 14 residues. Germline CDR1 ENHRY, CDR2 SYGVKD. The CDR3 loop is CAASRGLANNEQFF. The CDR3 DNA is TGTGCCGCATCGCGAGGACTAGCGAACAATGAGCAGTTCTTC.

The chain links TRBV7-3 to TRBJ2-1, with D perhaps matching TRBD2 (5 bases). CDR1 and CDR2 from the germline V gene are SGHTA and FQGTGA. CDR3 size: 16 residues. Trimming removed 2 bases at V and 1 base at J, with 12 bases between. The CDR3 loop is CASSLSRGGSYNEQFF. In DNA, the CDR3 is TGTGCCAGCAGCTTATCACGGGGTGGGTCCTACAATGAGCAGTTCTTC.

Here the CDR3 reads CASSTRDYGETQYF. The CDR3 DNA reads as TGTGCCAGTAGTACCCGGGACTATGGGGAGACCCAGTACTTC. The chain is built from TRBV19 and TRBJ2-5, with TRBD2 identical over 7 bases. Germline CDR1 is LNHDA and CDR2 is SQIVND (reference sequence). With V trimmed by 4 bases and J by 5 bases, 7 bases remained unmatched. This CDR3 contains 14 residues.

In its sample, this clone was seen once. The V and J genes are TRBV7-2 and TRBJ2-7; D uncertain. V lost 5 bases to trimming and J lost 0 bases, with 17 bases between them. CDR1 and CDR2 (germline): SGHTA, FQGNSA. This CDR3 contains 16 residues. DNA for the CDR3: TGTGCCAGCAGCCTACAGCCAGAACGGTTCTCCTACGAGCAGTACTTC. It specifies CASSLQPERFSYEQYF.

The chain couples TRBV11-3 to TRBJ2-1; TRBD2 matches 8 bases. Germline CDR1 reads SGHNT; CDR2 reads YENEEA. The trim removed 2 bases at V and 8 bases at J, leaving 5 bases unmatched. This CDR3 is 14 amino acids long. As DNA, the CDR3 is TGTGCCAGCAGCTTAACTAGCGGTTTCCATGAGCAGTTCTTC. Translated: CASSLTSGFHEQFF.

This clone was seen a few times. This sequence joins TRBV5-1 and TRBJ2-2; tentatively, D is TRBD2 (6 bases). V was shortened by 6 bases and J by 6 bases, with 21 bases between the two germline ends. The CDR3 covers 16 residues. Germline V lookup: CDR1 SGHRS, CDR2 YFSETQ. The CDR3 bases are TGCGCCAGCACCCCGACCCGCTGGGACTCGCCCGGGGAGCTGTTTTTT. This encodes CASTPTRWDSPGELFF.

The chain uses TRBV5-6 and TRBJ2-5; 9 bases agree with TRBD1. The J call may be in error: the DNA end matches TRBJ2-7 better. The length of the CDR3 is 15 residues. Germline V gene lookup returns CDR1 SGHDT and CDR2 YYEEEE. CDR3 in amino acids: CASSLKGQGDYEQYF. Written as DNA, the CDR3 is TGTGCCAGCAGCTTGAAGGGACAGGGTGATTACGAGCAGTACTTC.

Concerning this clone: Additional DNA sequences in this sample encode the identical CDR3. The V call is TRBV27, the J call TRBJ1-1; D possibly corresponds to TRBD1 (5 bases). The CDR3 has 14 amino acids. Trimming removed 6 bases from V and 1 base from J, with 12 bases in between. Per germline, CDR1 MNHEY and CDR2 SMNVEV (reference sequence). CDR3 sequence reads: CASRTSTGNTEAFF. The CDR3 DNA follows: TGTGCCAGCAGAACCTCCACAGGGAACACTGAAGCTTTCTTT.

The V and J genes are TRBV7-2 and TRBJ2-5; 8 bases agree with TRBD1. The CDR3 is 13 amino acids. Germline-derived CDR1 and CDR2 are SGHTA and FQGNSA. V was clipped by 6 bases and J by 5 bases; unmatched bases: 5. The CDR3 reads CASRLTGGETQYF. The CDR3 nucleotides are TGTGCCAGCAGACTAACAGGGGGGGAGACCCAGTACTTC.

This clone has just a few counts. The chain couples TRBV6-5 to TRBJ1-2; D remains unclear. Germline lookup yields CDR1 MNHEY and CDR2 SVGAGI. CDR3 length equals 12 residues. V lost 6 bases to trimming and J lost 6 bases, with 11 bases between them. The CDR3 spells CASSLGGHGYTF. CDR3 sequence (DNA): TGTGCCAGCAGCCTGGGAGGACATGGCTACACCTTC.

The chain's CDR3 is CASSEALGGLAGFLFF. In DNA form, the CDR3 reads TGTGCCAGCAGTGAAGCCCTCGGGGGACTAGCGGGGTTCCTGTTCTTC. This chain uses TRBV6-1 with TRBJ2-1; 13 bases are shared with TRBD2. The CDR3 is 16 residues long. CDR1 and CDR2 (germline): MNHNS, SASEGT. The junction had 11 bases not matched to a gene; V was cut back by 0 bases and J by 15 bases.

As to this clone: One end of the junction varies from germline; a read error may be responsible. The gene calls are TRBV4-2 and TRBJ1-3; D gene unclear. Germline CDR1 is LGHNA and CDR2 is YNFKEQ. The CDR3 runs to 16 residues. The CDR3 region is CASSPRPAQEGSTIYF. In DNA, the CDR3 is TGTGCCAGCAGCCCACGACCGGCCCAGGAGGGAAGCACCATATATTTT.

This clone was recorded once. The CDR3 DNA is TGCGCCAGCAGTGAGAGGACACTTTCGGATGGCTACACCTTC. Protein: CASSERTLSDGYTF. The chain combines TRBV10-2 with TRBJ1-2; TRBD1 might be the D (5 bases). From germline, CDR1 is WSHSY and CDR2 SAAADI. This CDR3 region has 14 residues. The V and J ends lost 2 bases and 6 bases respectively, with 13 bases between them.

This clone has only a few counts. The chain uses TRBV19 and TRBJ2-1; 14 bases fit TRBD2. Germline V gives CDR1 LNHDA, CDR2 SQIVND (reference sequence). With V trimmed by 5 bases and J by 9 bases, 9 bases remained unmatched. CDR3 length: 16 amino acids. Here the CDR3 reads CASSGQGLAGVPEQFF. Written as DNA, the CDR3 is TGTGCCAGTAGTGGACAGGGACTAGCGGGAGTGCCTGAGCAGTTCTTC.

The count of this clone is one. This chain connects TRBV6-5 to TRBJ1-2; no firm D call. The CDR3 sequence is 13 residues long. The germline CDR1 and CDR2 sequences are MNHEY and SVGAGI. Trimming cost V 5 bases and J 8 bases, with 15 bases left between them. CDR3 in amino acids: CASSNDELRGYTF. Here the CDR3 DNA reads TGTGCCAGCAGTAATGACGAGTTGAGGGGCTACACCTTC.

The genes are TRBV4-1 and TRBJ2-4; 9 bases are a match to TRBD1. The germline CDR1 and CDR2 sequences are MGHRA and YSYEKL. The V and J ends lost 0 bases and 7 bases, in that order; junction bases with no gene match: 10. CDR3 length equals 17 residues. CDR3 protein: CASSQDMRQGVGNIQYF. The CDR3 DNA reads TGCGCCAGCAGCCAAGATATGAGACAGGGGGTGGGGAACATTCAGTACTTC.